This section outlines one T cell receptor beta chain sequence together with its context. What antigen it recognizes has not been identified. Base quality data are lacking; no much larger clone is found one base away. This record comes from a study of shared clonotypes between healthy human individuals (TCRdb year 2020). The study in broad terms: Two women and a few men aged 18 to 49 years were included in the cohort. To increase sequencing depth and limit assay-specific biases, different laboratories used diverse techniques to prepare libraries and sequence TCR repertoires. Per donor, three plates each were used for CD4 naive and CD4 memory, two for CD8 naive, and one for CD8 memory. Between about 0.94 and 8.9 billion PBMCs per donor were obtained by leukapheresis. To estimate repertoire size and how much clonotype sharing occurs between individuals, the study deeply sequenced the blood TCR repertoires of five healthy adults.

Including cysteine and phenylalanine, the CDR3 has 16 amino acids. This entry keeps only the CDR3 DNA: 48 bases, framed from base 1. A distance of 12 bases separates the germline ends of V and J, which lose 0 bases and 3 bases respectively. CDR1 SGDLS and CDR2 YYNGEE are derived from the germline V gene. The investigation overall reported the following: Estimated clonotype richness was generally larger for naive than for memory subsets. Sampling was restricted to blood, and TCR repertoires in tissue are likely to differ from TCR repertoires in blood. Compared with non-shared clonotypes, clonotypes shared by all four sorted-subset donors had higher generation probabilities. Even with the large sequencing depth, rarefaction of the sorted-subset datasets indicated that sequencing was incomplete. Because the study included only a small number of donors, the genetic and exposure-history diversity represented was limited. When a few donors were compared, the shared fraction of clonotypes was approximately 5% for naive CD4, around 3.5% for naive CD8, 2.3% for memory CD4, and around 0.4% for memory CD8. Pairwise subsampling led to the expectation that sequencing depth would affect the degree of clonotype sharing among donors.

Using the deep immunoSEQ assay, multiplex PCR amplified TCR CDR3 regions from genomic DNA. For each cell subset, the extracted genomic DNA was distributed evenly across all wells of several immunoSEQ 96-well plates, and each plate served as one replicate. For sorted subsets, each replicate PCR was loaded with about 0.2 ug genomic DNA, equivalent to 25,000 to 30,000 T cell genomes. Purified libraries were measured with a Qubit 3.0 fluorometer, size-checked on a Bioanalyzer 2100, and measured again with the KAPA Library Quantification kit. Every immunoSEQ 96-well plate was sequenced on a separate single-read 150-cycle Illumina NextSeq 550 flow cell. Concerning the study's data processing: Because the immunoSEQ output held only junctional sequences and lacked quality scores, the filtering could not match the filtering applied to full-length reads. To assign V/J genes and CDR3, sequences were annotated against IMGT germline references using PyIR, a Python wrapper for IgBLAST v1.9. Reads with weak V/J assignments (E-value above 1e-6), missing CDR3, stop codons, out-of-frame junctions, or ambiguous translated residues were removed. A V3J clonotype was defined by an identical inferred V gene, J gene, and CDR3 amino acid sequence. Percentage overlap between repertoires was computed as shared unique clonotypes divided by the size of the smaller repertoire. Richness of each repertoire was evaluated using RTK rarefaction, the Chao1 estimator, and Recon v2.1 estimates of unobserved clonotypes. Generation probabilities were computed with OLGA for all TCRbeta clonotypes obtained by the gDNA method from a handful of donors. Here the immuneACCESS table is served through TCRdb, limited to in-frame sequences with V and J called. Missing clones are a known gap in these copies; in checked studies unresolved V genes cover under half, and the rest lacks a known reason. That table gives V, J and clone size, and the DNA gave D and trimming. Counted in this sample were over a million clones; approximately 96% of them appeared once. Clones ranked in the top ten supply about 1.2% of the sample.

The donors were healthy, HIV-negative adults who had no recently reported acute infections or vaccinations. Only Caucasian adults living in Nashville, Tennessee, USA were represented among the donors. CD4+ T cells were enriched through magnetic negative selection, after which naive cells were positively selected on CD45RA and the remaining negative fraction served as the memory subset. After blood collection by leukapheresis, PBMCs were isolated using Ficoll-Histopaque density gradient centrifugation and then cryopreserved in the vapor phase of liquid nitrogen. Analytical flow cytometry was used to check the purity and quantity of each magnetically sorted T cell population. From each sorted fraction, genomic DNA was isolated and quantified by UV absorbance on a Nanodrop 2000c.

The chain uses TRBV9 and TRBJ1-4, with the D gene too uncertain to name. The receptor was derived from a young man in good health. The material sequenced was naive CD4+ T cells sorted from blood. This sample's cell subset or site label indicates: CD45RA+ positively selected. The CDR3 protein: CASSVGGSEANEKLFF. The DNA sequence is given as TGTGCCAGCAGCGTAGGAGGGAGCGAGGCTAATGAAAAACTGTTTTTT.